These T cell receptor beta chains were read from a single sample in a study of T cell responses to AZD1222 COVID-19 vaccine. The table came from immunoSEQ multiplex PCR; TCRdb's copy has only in-frame clones and leaves some out. The sample gives around 140,000 clones, about 86% of which show up once; 5% to 6% is in the top ten. Sequencing used peripheral blood, obtained 28 days after the second AZD1222 dose. The receptor source for this set is an adult who received the AZD1222 COVID-19 vaccine. CDR3s include the opening cysteine and the closing phenylalanine or tryptophan. A D gene is named only where the DNA matches it firmly. The size entry is marked missing in some rows and otherwise reads once, few, many or a size class.

.	TRBV5-6	.	TRBJ1-6	TGTGCCAGCAGGGCACAGGGAGGGAATTCACCCCTCCACTTT	CASRAQGGNSPLHF
.	TRBV5-1	.	TRBJ2-7	TGCGCCAGCAGCTCGAACTTCATAATCGGGGACGGACTTTACGAGCAGTACTTC	CASSSNFIIGDGLYEQYF
.	TRBV5-1	.	TRBJ2-3	TGCGCCAGCAGCTCCGGGTTGGAAGATACGCAGTATTTT	CASSSGLEDTQYF
TRBD2	TRBV27	.	TRBJ2-7	TGTGCCAGCAGTTGGACTAGCGGGATGTCCTACGAGCAGTACTTC	CASSWTSGMSYEQYF
TRBD1	TRBV5-1	.	TRBJ2-5	TGCGCCAGCAGCTCCGGGACAGGGGGCGCGAAGACCCAGTACTTC	CASSSGTGGAKTQYF
TRBD2	TRBV27	.	TRBJ2-7	TGTGCCAGCAGTCCGGGGGGGTCCGGCTACGAGCAGTACTTC	CASSPGGSGYEQYF
.	TRBV27	.	TRBJ2-7	TGTGCCAGCAGTGTGGTGGGGGCCTCCTACGAGCAGTACTTC	CASSVVGASYEQYF
.	TRBV4-2	.	TRBJ2-5	TGTGCCAGCAGCCTCTCGGCGACCCAGTACTTC	CASSLSATQYF
TRBD2	TRBV11-3	.	TRBJ2-1	TGTGCCAGCAGCTTTGTGACTAGCGTTTACAATGAGCAGTTCTTC	CASSFVTSVYNEQFF
.	TRBV30	.	TRBJ1-1	TGTGCCTGGAGTGCGTTTTATTCGGGCGTGGGCACTGAAGCTTTCTTT	CAWSAFYSGVGTEAFF
.	TRBV5-6	few	TRBJ1-2	TGTGCCAGCAGCTTTCCACGGCCGGGACTCCTTAAAAACTATGGCTACACCTTC	CASSFPRPGLLKNYGYTF
.	TRBV18	.	TRBJ2-1	TGTGCCAGTATTGGCGACTTCGCCGTAGGCAATGAGCAGTTCTTC	CASIGDFAVGNEQFF
TRBD1	TRBV5-1	.	TRBJ2-1	TGCGCCAGCTCGGGACAGGGTTCCTACAATGAGCAGTTCTTC	CASSGQGSYNEQFF
.	TRBV5-4	.	TRBJ1-1	TGTGCCAGCAGCTTGTGGGAGAACACTGAAGCTTTCTTT	CASSLWENTEAFF
.	TRBV7-9	.	TRBJ1-5	TGTGCCAGCAGCCCCCCGGGAGGGGAGGAGGGCAATCAGCCCCAGCATTTT	CASSPPGGEEGNQPQHF
.	TRBV5-8	.	TRBJ2-7	TGTGCCAGCAGCTTAATGGGTACCTCCTACGAGCAGTACTTC	CASSLMGTSYEQYF
.	TRBV6-2/TRBV6-3	.	TRBJ1-6	TGTGCCAGCAGTGCCACCTGGAGCGCTTATAATTCACCCCTCCACTTT	CASSATWSAYNSPLHF
.	TRBV3-1/TRBV3-2	few	TRBJ2-1	TGTGCCAGCAGCCAAGTGACAGGATGGGATGAGCAGTTCTTC	CASSQVTGWDEQFF
TRBD2	TRBV3-1/TRBV3-2	.	TRBJ2-2	TGTGCCAGCAGCCAAGTTCCGGGACTAGCGGGGGGCCGGAGGTCCGGGGAGCTGTTTTTT	CASSQVPGLAGGRRSGELFF
.	TRBV12-3/TRBV12-4	.	TRBJ2-3	TGTGCCAGCAATCCACTAGCCCATACGCAGTATTTT	CASNPLAHTQYF
.	TRBV30	.	TRBJ1-4	TGTGCCTGGAGTGTACGTGAAAAACTGTTTTTT	CAWSVREKLFF
TRBD2	TRBV9	.	TRBJ2-3	TGTGCCAGCAGCTCCCCCCAGGGACTAGGCACAGATACGCAGTATTTT	CASSSPQGLGTDTQYF
TRBD2	TRBV2	.	TRBJ2-1	TGTGCCAGCAGTGATCTTATCGGGACAGAGCGGGGGGACAATGAGCAGTTCTTC	CASSDLIGTERGDNEQFF
TRBD2	TRBV6-2/TRBV6-3	.	TRBJ2-1	TGTGCCAGCAGTTTTACTAGCGGGAGATGTAATGAGCAGTTCTTC	CASSFTSGRCNEQFF
.	TRBV7-9	once	TRBJ2-7	TGTGCCAGCAGCGTACAGTCCTACGAGCAGTACTTC	CASSVQSYEQYF
.	TRBV10-3	.	TRBJ2-4	TGTGCCATCAGTGCGGGTCGGCAAGCAGCCAAAAACATTCAGTACTTC	CAISAGRQAAKNIQYF
.	TRBV11-3	.	TRBJ2-5	TGTGCCAGCAGCGCGAATGGGGCAGCACAAGAGACCCAGTACTTC	CASSANGAAQETQYF
TRBD2	TRBV9	.	TRBJ2-3	TGTGCCAGCAGCGTAGGCGGGGGAGATACGCAGTATTTT	CASSVGGGDTQYF
TRBD2	TRBV5-1	.	TRBJ2-1	TGCGCCAGCAGCGTATCCGGGACTAGCGGGGAAAATGAGCAGTTCTTC	CASSVSGTSGENEQFF
TRBD1	TRBV7-2	.	TRBJ1-3	TGTGCCAGCAGCCCGTCGACAGGGCTCTCTGGAAACACCATATATTTT	CASSPSTGLSGNTIYF
TRBD1	TRBV10-3	.	TRBJ2-2	TGTGCCATCGGGACAGGGGGCGCGTTGGACACCGGGGAGCTGTTTTTT	CAIGTGGALDTGELFF
.	TRBV7-2	few	TRBJ1-1	TGTGCCAGCAGCTTAGATGGCAGAATGAACACTGAAGCTTTCTTT	CASSLDGRMNTEAFF
.	TRBV5-4	.	TRBJ1-2	TGTGCCAGCAGCGTCCACAGCTATGGCTACACCTTC	CASSVHSYGYTF
.	TRBV7-9	.	TRBJ1-3	TGTGCCAGCAGCTTCGAGGGGACTGGAAACACCATATATTTT	CASSFEGTGNTIYF
.	TRBV7-2	.	TRBJ1-4	TGTGCCAGCAGCTCCGGGGGGAATGAAAAACTGTTTTTT	CASSSGGNEKLFF
TRBD2	TRBV2	.	TRBJ2-7	TGTGCCAGCAGCGTAGCGGGAGCGTCCTACGAGCAGTACTTC	CASSVAGASYEQYF
.	TRBV18	.	TRBJ2-3	TGTGCCAGCTCAACGAGGGTCCCCACAGATACGCAGTATTTT	CASSTRVPTDTQYF
.	TRBV5-1	.	TRBJ1-1	TGCGCCAGCAGCCCGCAGGGGCCGCCGAACACTGAAGCTTTCTTT	CASSPQGPPNTEAFF
.	TRBV19	.	TRBJ1-2	TGTGCCAGTAGTAAGCCAGAACCCACTAACTATGGCTACACCTTC	CASSKPEPTNYGYTF
.	TRBV7-9	.	TRBJ1-1	TGTGCCAGCAGCTTAGCTGGGATGAACACTGAAGCTTTCTTT	CASSLAGMNTEAFF